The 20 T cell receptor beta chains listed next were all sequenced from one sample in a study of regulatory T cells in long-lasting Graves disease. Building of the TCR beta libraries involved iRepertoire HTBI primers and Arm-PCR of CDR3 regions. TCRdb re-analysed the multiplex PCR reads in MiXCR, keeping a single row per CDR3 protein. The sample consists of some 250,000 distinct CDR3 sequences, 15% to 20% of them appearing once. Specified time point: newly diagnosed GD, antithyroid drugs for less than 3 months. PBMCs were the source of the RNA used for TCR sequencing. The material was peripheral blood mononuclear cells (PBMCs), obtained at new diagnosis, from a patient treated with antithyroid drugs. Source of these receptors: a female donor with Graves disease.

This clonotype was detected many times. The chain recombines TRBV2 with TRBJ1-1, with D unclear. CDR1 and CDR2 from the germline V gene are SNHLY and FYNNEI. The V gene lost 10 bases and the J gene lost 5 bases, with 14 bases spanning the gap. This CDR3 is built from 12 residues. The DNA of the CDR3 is TGTGCCACCGGGCCCCGCTGGACTGAAGCTTTCTTT. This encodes CATGPRWTEAFF.

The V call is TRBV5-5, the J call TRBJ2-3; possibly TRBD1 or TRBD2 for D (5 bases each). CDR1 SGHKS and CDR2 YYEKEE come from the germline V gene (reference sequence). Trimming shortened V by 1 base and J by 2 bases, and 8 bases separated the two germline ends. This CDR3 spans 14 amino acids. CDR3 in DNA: TGTGCCAGCAGCTTGTGGGGGTACACAGATACGCAGTATTTT. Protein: CASSLWGYTDTQYF.

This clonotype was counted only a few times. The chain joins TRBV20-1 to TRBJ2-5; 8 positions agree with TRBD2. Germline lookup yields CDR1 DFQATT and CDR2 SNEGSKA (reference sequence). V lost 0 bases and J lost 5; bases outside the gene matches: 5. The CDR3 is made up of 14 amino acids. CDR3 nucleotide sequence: TGCAGTGCTAGAGATGGGCGGGGGGCTGAGACCCAGTACTTC. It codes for CSARDGRGAETQYF.

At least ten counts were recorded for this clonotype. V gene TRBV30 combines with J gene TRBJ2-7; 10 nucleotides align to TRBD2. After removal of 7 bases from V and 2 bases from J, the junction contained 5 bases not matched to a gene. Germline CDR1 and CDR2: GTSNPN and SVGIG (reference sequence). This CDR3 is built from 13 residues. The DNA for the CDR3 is TGTGCCTCCCAGCTAGCGGGAGCCTACGAGCAGTACTTC. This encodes CASQLAGAYEQYF.

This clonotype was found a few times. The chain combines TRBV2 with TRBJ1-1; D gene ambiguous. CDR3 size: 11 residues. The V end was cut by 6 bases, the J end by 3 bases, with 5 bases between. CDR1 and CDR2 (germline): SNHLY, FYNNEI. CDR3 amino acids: CASRDDTEAFF. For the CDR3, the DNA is TGTGCCAGCAGGGATGACACTGAAGCTTTCTTT.

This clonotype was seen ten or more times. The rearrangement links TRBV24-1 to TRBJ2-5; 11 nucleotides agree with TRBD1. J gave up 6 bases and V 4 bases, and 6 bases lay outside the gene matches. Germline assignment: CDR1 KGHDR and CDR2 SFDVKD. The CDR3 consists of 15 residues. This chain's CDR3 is CATSEPGTGGKTQYF. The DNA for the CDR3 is TGTGCCACCAGTGAACCGGGGACAGGGGGAAAGACCCAGTACTTC.

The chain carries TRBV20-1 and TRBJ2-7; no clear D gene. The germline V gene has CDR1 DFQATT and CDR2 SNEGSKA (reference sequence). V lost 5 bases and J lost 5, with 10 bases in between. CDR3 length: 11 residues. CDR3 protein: CSAGPYNEQYF. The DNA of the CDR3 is TGCAGTGCTGGACCCTACAACGAGCAGTACTTC.

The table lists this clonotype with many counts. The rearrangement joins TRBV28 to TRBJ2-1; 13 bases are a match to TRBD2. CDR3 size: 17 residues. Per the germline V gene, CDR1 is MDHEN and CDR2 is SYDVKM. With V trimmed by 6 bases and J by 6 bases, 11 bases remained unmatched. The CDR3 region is CASSPLRTSGSGNEQFF. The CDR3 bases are TGTGCCAGCAGCCCTCTGAGGACTAGCGGGAGTGGCAATGAGCAGTTCTTC.

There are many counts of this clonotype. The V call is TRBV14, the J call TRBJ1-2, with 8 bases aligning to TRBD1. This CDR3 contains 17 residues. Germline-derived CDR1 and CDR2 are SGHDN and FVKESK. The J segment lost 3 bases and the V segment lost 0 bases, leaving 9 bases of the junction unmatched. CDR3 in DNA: TGTGCCAGCAGCCAAGAACCCAGGGGGCGCTCGGACTATGGCTACACCTTC. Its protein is CASSQEPRGRSDYGYTF.

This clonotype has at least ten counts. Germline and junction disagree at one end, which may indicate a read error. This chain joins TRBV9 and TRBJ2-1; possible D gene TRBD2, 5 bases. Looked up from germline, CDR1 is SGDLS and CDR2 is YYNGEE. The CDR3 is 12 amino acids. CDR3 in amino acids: CTSSLDWNEQFF. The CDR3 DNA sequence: TGTACCAGCAGCCTGGACTGGAATGAGCAGTTCTTC. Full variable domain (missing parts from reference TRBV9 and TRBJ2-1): DSGVTQTPKHLITATGQRVTLRCSPRSGDLSVYWYQQSLDQGLQFLIQYYNGEERAKGNILERFSAQQFPDLHSELNLSSLELGDSALYFCTSSLDWNEQFFGPGTRLTVL.

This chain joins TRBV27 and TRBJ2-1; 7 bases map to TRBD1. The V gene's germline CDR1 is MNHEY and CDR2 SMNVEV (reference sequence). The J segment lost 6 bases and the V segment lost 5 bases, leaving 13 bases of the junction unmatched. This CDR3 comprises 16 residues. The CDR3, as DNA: TGTGCCAGCAGTAACCGGGACAGTCACATGGGCAATGAGCAGTTCTTC. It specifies CASSNRDSHMGNEQFF.

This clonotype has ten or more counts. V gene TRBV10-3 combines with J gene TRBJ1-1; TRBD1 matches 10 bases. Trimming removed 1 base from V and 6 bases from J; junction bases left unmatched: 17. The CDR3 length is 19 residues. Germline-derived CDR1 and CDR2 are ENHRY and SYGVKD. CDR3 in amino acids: CAISEYLGDRGRTSPEAFF. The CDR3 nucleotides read TGTGCCATCAGTGAGTACCTTGGGGACAGGGGCCGAACGAGCCCTGAAGCTTTCTTT.

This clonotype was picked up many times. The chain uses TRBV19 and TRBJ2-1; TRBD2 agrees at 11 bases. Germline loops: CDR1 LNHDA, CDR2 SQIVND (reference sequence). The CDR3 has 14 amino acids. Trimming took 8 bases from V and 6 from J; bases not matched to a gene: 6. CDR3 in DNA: TGTGCCAGTTCCCAACTAGCGGGAGCCAATGAGCAGTTCTTC. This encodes CASSQLAGANEQFF.

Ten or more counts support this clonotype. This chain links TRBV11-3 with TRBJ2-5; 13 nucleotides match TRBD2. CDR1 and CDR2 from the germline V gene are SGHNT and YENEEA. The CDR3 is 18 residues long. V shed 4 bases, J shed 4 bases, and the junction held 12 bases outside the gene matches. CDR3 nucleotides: TGTGCCAGCAGCTCTGCTGGACTAGCGGGAGTGAGAGGAGAGACCCAGTACTTC. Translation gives CASSSAGLAGVRGETQYF.

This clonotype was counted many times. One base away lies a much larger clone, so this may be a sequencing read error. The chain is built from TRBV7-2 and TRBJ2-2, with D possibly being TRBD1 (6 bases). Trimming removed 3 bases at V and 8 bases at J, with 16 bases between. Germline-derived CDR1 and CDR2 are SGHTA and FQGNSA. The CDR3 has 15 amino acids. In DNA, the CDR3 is TGTGCCAGCAGCTTCTCCAGGACAGTTGGTGGGGAGCTGTTTTTT. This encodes CASSFSRTVGGELFF. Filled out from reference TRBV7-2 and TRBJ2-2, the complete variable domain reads GAGVSQSPSNKVTEKGKDVELRCDPISGHTALYWYRQSLGQGLEFLIYFQGNSAPDKSGLPSDRFSAERTGGSVSTLTIQRTQQEDSAVYLCASSFSRTVGGELFFGEGSRLTVL.

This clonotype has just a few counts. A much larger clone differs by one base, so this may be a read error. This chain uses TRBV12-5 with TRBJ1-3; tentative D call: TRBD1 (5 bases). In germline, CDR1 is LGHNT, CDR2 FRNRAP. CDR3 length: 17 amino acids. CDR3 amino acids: CANGLVLLGDAGNTIYF. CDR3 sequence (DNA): TGTGCTAATGGTTTGGTACTTTTGGGGGACGCTGGAAACACCATATATTTT. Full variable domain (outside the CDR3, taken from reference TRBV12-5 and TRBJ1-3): DARVTQTPRHKVTEMGQEVTMRCQPILGHNTVFWYRQTMMQGLELLAYFRNRAPLDDSGMPKDRFSAEMPDATLATLKIQPSEPRDSAVYFCANGLVLLGDAGNTIYFGEGSWLTVV.

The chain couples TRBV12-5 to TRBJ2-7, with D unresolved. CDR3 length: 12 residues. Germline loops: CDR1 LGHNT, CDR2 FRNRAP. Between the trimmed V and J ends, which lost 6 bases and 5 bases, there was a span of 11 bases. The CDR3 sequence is CASGLRMDEQYF. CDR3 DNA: TGTGCTAGTGGCCTCCGTATGGACGAGCAGTACTTC.

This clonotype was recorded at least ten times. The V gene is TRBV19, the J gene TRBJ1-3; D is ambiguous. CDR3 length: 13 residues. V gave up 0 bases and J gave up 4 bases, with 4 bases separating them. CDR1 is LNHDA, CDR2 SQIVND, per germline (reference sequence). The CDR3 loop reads CASSIEVGNTIYF. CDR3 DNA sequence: TGTGCCAGTAGTATAGAGGTGGGAAACACCATATATTTT.

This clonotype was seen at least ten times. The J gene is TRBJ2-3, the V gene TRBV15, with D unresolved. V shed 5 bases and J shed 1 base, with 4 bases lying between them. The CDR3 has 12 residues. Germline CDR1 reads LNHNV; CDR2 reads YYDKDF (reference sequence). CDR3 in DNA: TGTGCCACCAGCGAGGGCACAGATACGCAGTATTTT. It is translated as CATSEGTDTQYF.

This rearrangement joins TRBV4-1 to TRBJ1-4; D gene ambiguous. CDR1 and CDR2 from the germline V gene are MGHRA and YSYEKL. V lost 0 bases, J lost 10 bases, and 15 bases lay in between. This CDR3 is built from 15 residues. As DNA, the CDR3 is TGCGCCAGCAGCCAAGAGCGGGGTTGGTCGTCAAAACTGTTTTTT. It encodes CASSQERGWSSKLFF.